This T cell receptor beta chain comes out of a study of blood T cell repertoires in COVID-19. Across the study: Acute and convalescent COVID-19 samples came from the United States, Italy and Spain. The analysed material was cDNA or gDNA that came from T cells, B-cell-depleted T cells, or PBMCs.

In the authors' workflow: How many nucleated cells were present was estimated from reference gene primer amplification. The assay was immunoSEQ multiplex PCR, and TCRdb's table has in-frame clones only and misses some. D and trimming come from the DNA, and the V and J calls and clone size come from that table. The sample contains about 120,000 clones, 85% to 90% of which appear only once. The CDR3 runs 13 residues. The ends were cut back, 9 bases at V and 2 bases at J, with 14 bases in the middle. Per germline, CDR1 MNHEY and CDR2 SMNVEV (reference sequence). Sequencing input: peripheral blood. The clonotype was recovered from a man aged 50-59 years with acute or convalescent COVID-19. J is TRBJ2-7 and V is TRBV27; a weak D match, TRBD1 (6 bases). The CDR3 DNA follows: TGTGCCAGAAACCGGACAGCGACCTACGAGCAGTACTTC. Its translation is CARNRTATYEQYF.